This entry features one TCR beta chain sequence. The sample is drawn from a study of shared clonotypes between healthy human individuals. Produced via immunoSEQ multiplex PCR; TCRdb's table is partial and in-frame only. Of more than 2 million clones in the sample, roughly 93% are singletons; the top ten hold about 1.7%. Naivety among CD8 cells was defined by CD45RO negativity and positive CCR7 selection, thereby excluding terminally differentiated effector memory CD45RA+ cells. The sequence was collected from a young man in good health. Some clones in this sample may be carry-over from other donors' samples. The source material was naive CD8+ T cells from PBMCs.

CDR3 coding DNA: TGTGCCAGCAGTTCCCCGCGGGATACGCAGTATTTT. Translation gives CASSSPRDTQYF. The chain employs TRBV27 and TRBJ2-3; no clear D gene. The CDR3 length is 12 residues. Germline V gives CDR1 MNHEY, CDR2 SMNVEV (reference sequence). Trimming took off 4 bases at V and 6 bases at J, with 8 bases between the two ends.